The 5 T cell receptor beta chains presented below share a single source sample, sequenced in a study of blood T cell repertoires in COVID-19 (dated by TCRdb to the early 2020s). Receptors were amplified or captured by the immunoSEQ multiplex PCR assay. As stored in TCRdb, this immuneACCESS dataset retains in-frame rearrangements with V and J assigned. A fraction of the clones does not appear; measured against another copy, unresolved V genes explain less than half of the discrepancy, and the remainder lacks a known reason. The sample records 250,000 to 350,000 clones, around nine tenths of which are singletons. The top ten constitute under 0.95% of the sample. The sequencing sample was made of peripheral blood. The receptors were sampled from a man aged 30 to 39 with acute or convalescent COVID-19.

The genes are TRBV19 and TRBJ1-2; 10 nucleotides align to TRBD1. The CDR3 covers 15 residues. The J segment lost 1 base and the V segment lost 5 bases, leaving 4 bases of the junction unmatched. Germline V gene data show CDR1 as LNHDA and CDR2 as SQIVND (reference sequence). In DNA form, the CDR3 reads TGTGCCAGTAGTCCTGGGACAGGGGTTAACTATGGCTACACCTTC. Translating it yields CASSPGTGVNYGYTF.

The CDR3 region has the DNA TGTGCCAGCAGCCACCGGAGCTCTGGAAACACCATATATTTT. Protein product: CASSHRSSGNTIYF. The J gene is TRBJ1-3, the V gene TRBV3-1 (or the pseudogene TRBV3-2); no reliable D call. Trimming shortened V by 3 bases and J by 0 bases, and 6 bases separated the two germline ends. The CDR3 length is 14 residues. CDR1 and CDR2 (germline): LGHDT, YNNKEL (reference sequence).

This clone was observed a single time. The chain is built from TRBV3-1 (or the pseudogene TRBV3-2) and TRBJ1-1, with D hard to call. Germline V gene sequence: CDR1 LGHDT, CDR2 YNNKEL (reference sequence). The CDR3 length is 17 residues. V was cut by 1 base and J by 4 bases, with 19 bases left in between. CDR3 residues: CASSQGGYGWRPTEAFF. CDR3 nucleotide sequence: TGTGCCAGCAGCCAAGGAGGGTACGGCTGGAGGCCCACTGAAGCTTTCTTT.

The CDR3 DNA reads as TGCAGCGTGCGGACAGCCAGAAGTGGTGAAGCTTTCTTT. This gives the protein CSVRTARSGEAFF. The chain uses TRBV29-1 and TRBJ1-1; the D gene is possibly TRBD1 (6 bases). V was shortened by 6 bases and J by 7 bases, with 18 bases between the two germline ends. The CDR3 is 13 residues long. CDR1 and CDR2 from the germline V gene are SQVTM and ANQGSEA.

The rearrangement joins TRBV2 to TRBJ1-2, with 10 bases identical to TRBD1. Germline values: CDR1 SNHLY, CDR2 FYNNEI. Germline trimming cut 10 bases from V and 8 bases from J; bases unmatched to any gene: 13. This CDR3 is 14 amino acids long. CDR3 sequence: CAMTDRDRGDGYTF. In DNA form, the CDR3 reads TGTGCCATGACAGACCGGGACAGGGGTGACGGCTACACCTTC. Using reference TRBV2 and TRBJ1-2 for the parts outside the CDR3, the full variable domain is EPEVTQTPSHQVTQMGQEVILRCVPISNHLYFYWYRQILGQKVEFLVSFYNNEISEKSEIFDDQFSVERPDGSNFTLKIRSTKLEDSAMYFCAMTDRDRGDGYTFGSGTRLTVV.